This TCR beta chain was retrieved from a study of T cells after yellow fever vaccination. Overall study: Libraries from low-cell-number fractions were prepared with the SMART-Seq v4 Ultra Low Input RNA kit. Whole-study results and caveats: Among primary-vaccination clones, most reappeared after the booster, at approximately 96% for CD4 and roughly 90% for CD8. Just a small share of clonotypes turned up in the CD4 compartment as well as the CD8 compartment.

TCR cDNA was made by 5'RACE template switching, adding a universal primer site and UMIs. MiXCR, run by TCRdb on the 5' RACE reads, gives a single entry per CDR3 protein. The data show about 320,000 distinct CDR3 sequences, with roughly 10% seen just once and 3% to 3.5% held by the top ten. Notes on this clonotype: Its antigen remains unknown.

Germline loops: CDR1 MNHNS, CDR2 SASEGT. The CDR3 is 15 amino acids. Trimming cost V 11 bases and J 6 bases, with 23 bases left between them. The clonotype comes from a man aged 18-30 years who received the YFV17D yellow fever vaccine. This rearrangement joins TRBV6-1 to TRBJ2-1; tentative D call: TRBD1 (6 bases). Sequences were derived from CD4+ T cells sorted from PBMCs, sampled 45 days after the yellow fever booster vaccination. This CDR3 is CASLAGAKRSNEQFF. The CDR3 nucleotides are TGTGCCTCCCTCGCAGGGGCCAAGAGGAGCAATGAGCAGTTCTTC.